Below, 7 T cell receptor beta chains from the same sample are listed, as sequenced in a study of blood T cell repertoires in COVID-19. Assay: immunoSEQ multiplex PCR; the TCRdb copy retains only in-frame clones and omits some. Found here are 90,000 to 120,000 clones, 82% of them singletons; the top ten hold around 4.8%. The sample consisted of peripheral blood. The receptors shown here come from a man aged 60 to 75 with acute or convalescent COVID-19.

V usage is TRBV5-8 and J usage is TRBJ1-1; D perhaps matches TRBD1 (5 bases). CDR1 is SGHTS, CDR2 YDEGEE, per germline. V lost 4 bases and J lost 1, with 8 bases in between. This CDR3 comprises 13 residues. The DNA of the CDR3 is TGTGCCAGCAGCCTCACAGGGAACACTGAAGCTTTCTTT. This sequence encodes CASSLTGNTEAFF.

The rearrangement links TRBV7-3 to TRBJ2-3; 9 nucleotides match TRBD1. The V gene end was trimmed by 5 bases and the J gene end by 5 bases; junction bases not matched to a gene: 2. This CDR3 contains 13 residues. Germline CDR1 reads SGHTA; CDR2 reads FQGTGA. The CDR3 coding sequence is TGTGCCAGCAGCCCGGGACAGGGAGATACGCAGTATTTT. Translated: CASSPGQGDTQYF.

The V gene is TRBV4-1, the J gene TRBJ1-2, with unresolved D. CDR1 is MGHRA and CDR2 is YSYEKL in the germline V gene. V was shortened by 0 bases and J by 4 bases, with 12 bases between the two germline ends. This CDR3 is 15 amino acids long. The CDR3 loop is CASSQERSFGYGYTF. For the CDR3, the DNA is TGCGCCAGCAGCCAAGAACGGTCCTTTGGCTATGGCTACACCTTC.

This clone is classed as medium-sized. The genes are TRBV28 and TRBJ2-7; no definite D call. Germline V gives CDR1 MDHEN, CDR2 SYDVKM. The CDR3 consists of 11 residues. Between the trimmed V and J ends, which lost 3 bases and 3 bases, there was a span of 3 bases. The CDR3 region has the DNA TGTGCCAGCAGTTTCCGCTACGAGCAGTACTTC. It is translated as CASSFRYEQYF.

The genes are TRBV7-8 and TRBJ2-5; a possible D gene is TRBD2 (5 bases). Germline values: CDR1 SGHVS, CDR2 FQNEAQ. CDR3 size: 16 residues. Trimming left V 0 bases short and J 4 bases short, with 15 bases between. The chain's CDR3 is CASSLARATTGETQYF. The CDR3 region has the DNA TGTGCCAGCAGCTTAGCGCGAGCGACTACCGGAGAGACCCAGTACTTC.

This clone has a single count. The rearrangement joins TRBV5-1 to TRBJ2-5; 16 nucleotides agree with TRBD2. CDR1 and CDR2 (germline): SGHRS, YFSETQ. CDR3 length equals 18 residues. The J segment lost 5 bases and the V segment lost 2 bases, leaving 9 bases of the junction unmatched. CDR3 in amino acids: CASSFLGTSGGAGETQYF. The CDR3 DNA is TGCGCCAGCAGCTTCCTAGGGACTAGCGGGGGGGCCGGGGAGACCCAGTACTTC.

The chain employs TRBV7-3 and TRBJ2-7; 14 positions agree with TRBD2. The CDR3 consists of 15 residues. Germline-derived CDR1 and CDR2 are SGHTA and FQGTGA. After removal of 3 bases from V and 5 bases from J, the junction contained 3 bases not matched to a gene. The CDR3 bases are TGTGCCAGCAGCTTGGGACTAGCGGGAGTCAACGAGCAGTACTTC. Amino acids: CASSLGLAGVNEQYF.